This TCR beta chain was captured in a study of blood T cells in healthy people across ages. Study outcomes and limitations: Long-lived donors had more naive CD4+ cells and higher diversity than aged donors.

This CDR3 has 12 residues. The germline CDR1 and CDR2 sequences are LGHNT and FRNRAP. The V end lost 3 bases, the J end lost 5 bases, and 5 bases lay between the germline ends. Combining a sample-barcoded 5' primer with a J-beta primer mix, a second PCR ran for roughly 6 to 12 cycles. One entry per CDR3 protein results from TCRdb running MiXCR on the 5' RACE reads. Seen here are about 1,800,000 distinct CDR3 sequences, roughly 28% observed once, and the top ten hold more than 6%. About this clonotype itself: The antigen remains unidentified.

The clonotype comes from a woman aged 25-40 years in good health. V gene TRBV12-5 combines with J gene TRBJ1-5; D is uncertain. Sequencing was done on a sample of blood. The CDR3 here is CASGFQDQPQHF. DNA for the CDR3: TGTGCTAGTGGTTTCCAAGATCAGCCCCAGCATTTT.